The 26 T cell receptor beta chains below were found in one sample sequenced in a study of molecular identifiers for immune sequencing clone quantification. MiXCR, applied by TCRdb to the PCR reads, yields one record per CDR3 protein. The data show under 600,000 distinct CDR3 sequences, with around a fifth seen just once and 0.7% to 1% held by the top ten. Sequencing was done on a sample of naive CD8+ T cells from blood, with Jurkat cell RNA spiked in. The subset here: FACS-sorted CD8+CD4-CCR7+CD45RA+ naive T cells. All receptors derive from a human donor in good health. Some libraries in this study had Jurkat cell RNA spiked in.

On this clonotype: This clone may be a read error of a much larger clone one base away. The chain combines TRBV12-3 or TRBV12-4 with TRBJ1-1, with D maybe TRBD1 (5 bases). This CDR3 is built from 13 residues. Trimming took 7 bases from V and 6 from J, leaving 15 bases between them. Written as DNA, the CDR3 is TGTGCCAGCATTCCCGGGGGTCACGCTGAAGCTTTCTTT. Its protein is CASIPGGHAEAFF.

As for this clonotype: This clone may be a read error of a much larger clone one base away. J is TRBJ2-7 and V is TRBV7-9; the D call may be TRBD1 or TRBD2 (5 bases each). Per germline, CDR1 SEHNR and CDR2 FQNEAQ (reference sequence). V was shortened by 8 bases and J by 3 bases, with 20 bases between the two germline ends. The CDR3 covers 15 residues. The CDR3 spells CASGANDGAVYEQYF. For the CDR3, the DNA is TGTGCCAGCGGCGCCAACGACGGGGCCGTCTACGAGCAGTACTTC.

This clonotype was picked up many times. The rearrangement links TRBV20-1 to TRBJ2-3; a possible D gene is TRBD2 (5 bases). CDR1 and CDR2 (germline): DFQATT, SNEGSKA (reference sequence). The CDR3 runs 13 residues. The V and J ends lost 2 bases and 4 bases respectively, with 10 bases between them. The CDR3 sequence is CSARSGSSDTQYF. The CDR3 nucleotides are TGCAGTGCTAGAAGTGGGAGTTCAGATACGCAGTATTTT.

This CDR3 reads CASSSGLAEIQETQYF. CDR3 nucleotides: TGTGCCAGCAGTTCGGGACTAGCGGAGATACAAGAGACCCAGTACTTC. This chain links TRBV12-3 or TRBV12-4 with TRBJ2-5, with 11 bases that match TRBD2. With 4 bases clipped from V and 2 bases from J, the junction kept 6 bases outside the gene matches. CDR3 length: 16 amino acids.

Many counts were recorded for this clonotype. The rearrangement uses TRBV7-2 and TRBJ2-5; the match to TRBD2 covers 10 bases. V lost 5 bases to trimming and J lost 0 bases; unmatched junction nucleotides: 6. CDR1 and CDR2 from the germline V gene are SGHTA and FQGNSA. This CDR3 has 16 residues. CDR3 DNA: TGTGCCAGCAGCCTAGGGACTAGCGCCTACCAAGAGACCCAGTACTTC. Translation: CASSLGTSAYQETQYF.

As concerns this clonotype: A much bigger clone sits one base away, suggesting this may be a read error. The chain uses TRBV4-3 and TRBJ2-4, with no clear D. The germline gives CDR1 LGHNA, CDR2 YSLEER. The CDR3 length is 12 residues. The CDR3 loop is CANSQDHHIQYF. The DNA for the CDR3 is TGCGCCAACAGCCAAGACCATCACATTCAGTACTTC.

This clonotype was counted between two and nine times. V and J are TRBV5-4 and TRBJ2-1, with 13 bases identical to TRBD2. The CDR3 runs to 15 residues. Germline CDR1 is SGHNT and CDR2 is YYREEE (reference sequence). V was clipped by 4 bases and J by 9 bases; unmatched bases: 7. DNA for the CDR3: TGTGCCAGCAGCACCGGACTAGCGGGAGATCTTGAGCAGTTCTTC. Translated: CASSTGLAGDLEQFF.

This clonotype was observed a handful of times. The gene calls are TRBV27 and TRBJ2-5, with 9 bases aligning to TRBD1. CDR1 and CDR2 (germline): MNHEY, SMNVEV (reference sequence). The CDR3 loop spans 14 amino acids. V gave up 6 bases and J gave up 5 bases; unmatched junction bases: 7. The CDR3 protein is CASRSRQGGETQYF. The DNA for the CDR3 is TGTGCCAGCAGGAGCAGACAGGGGGGCGAGACCCAGTACTTC.

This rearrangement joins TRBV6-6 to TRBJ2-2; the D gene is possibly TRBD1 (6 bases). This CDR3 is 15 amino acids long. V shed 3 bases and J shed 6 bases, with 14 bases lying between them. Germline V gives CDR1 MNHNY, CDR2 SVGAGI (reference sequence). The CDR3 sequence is CASSYPGVGAGELFF. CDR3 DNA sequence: TGTGCCAGCAGTTATCCAGGGGTCGGCGCCGGGGAGCTGTTTTTT.

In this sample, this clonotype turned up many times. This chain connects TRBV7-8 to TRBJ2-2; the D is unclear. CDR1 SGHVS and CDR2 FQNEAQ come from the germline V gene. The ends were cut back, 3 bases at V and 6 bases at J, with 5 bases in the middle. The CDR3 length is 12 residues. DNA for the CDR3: TGTGCCAGCAGCTTCGATCCCGGGGAGCTGTTTTTT. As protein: CASSFDPGELFF.

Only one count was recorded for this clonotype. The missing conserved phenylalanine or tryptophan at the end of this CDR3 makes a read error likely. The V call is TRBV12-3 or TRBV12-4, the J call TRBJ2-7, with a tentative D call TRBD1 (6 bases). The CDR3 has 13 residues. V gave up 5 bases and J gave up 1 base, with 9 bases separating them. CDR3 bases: TGTGCCAGCAGTCCACAGGGTTCCTACGAGCAGTACTCC. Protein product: CASSPQGSYEQYS.

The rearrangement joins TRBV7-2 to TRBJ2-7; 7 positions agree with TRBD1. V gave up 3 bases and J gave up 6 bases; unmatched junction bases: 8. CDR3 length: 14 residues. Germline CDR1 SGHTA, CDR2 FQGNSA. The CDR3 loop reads CASSLVTTGVEQYF. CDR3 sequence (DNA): TGTGCCAGCAGCTTGGTTACAACAGGGGTCGAGCAGTACTTC.

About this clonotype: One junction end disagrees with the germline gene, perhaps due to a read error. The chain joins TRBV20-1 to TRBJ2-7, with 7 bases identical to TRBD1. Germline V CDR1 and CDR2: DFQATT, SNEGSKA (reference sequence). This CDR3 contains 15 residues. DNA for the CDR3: TGCGGTGCTAGAGATTCAGACAGGGTATTCAACGAGCAGTACTTC. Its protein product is CGARDSDRVFNEQYF.

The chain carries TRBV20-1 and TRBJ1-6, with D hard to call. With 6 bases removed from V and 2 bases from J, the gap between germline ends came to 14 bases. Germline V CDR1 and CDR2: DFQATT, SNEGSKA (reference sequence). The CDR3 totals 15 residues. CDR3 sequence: CSAKLRTPYNSPLHF. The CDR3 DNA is TGCAGTGCAAAACTGAGGACGCCCTATAATTCACCCCTCCACTTT.

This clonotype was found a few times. CDR3 DNA sequence: TGCGCCAGCAGTGAGTCGAAGGATAGCGGGAGTGTTCATGGTGAGCAGTTCTTC. Translating gives CASSESKDSGSVHGEQFF. The J gene is TRBJ2-1, the V gene TRBV10-1, with 9 bases fitting TRBD2. This CDR3 is 18 amino acids long. Trimming took 0 bases from V and 9 from J; bases not matched to a gene: 15. Germline V gene lookup returns CDR1 WNHNN and CDR2 SYGVQD (reference sequence).

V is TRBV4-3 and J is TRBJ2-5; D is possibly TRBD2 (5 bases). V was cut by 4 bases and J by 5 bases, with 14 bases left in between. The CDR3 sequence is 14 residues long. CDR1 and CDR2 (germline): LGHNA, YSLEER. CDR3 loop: CASSRVRGVETQYF. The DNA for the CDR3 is TGCGCCAGCAGCCGCGTACGGGGAGTGGAGACCCAGTACTTC.

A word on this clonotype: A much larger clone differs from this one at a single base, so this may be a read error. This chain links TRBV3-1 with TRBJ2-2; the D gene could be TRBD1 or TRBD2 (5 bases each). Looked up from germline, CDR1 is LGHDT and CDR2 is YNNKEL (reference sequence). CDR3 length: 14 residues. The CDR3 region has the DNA TGTGCCAGCAGCCCCACCCCCAGGGTCGGGGAGCTGCTTTTT. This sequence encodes CASSPTPRVGELLF.

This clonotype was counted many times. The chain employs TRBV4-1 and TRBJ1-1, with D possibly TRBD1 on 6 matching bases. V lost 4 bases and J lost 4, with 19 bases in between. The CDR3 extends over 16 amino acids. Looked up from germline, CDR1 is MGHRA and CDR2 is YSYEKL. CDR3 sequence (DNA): TGCGCCAGCAGCCTCGGGGCGTTGGGGGCTGGCACTGAAGCTTTCTTT. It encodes CASSLGALGAGTEAFF.

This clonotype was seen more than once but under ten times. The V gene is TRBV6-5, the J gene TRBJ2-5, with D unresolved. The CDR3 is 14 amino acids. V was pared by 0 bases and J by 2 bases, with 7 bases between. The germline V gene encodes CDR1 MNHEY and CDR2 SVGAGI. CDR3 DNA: TGTGCCAGCAGTTACTCGTCAGAACAAGAGACCCAGTACTTC. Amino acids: CASSYSSEQETQYF.

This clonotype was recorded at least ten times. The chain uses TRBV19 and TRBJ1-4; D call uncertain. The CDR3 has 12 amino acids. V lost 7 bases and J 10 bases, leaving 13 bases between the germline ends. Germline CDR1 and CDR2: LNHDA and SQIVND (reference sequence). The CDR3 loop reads CASTPAMGKLFF. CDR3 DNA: TGTGCCAGTACGCCGGCGATGGGAAAACTGTTTTTT.

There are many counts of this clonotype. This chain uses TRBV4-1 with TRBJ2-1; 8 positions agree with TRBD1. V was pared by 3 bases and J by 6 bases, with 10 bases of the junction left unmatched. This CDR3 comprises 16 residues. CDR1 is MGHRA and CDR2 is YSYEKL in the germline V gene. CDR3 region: CASSHGRTGLINEQFF. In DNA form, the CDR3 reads TGCGCCAGCAGCCACGGAAGGACAGGGTTGATCAATGAGCAGTTCTTC.

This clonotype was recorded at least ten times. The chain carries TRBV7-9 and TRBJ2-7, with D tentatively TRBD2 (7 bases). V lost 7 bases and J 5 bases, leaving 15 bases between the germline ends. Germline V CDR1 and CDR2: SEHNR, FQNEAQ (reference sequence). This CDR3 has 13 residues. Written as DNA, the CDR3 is TGTGCCAGCACCGGCCGGGGGGCCGACGAGCAGTACTTC. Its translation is CASTGRGADEQYF. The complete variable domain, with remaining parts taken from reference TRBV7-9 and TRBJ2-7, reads DTGVSQNPRHKITKRGQNVTFRCDPISEHNRLYWYRQTLGQGPEFLTYFQNEAQLEKSRLLSDRFSAERPKGSFSTLEIQRTEQGDSAMYLCASTGRGADEQYFGPGTRLTVT.

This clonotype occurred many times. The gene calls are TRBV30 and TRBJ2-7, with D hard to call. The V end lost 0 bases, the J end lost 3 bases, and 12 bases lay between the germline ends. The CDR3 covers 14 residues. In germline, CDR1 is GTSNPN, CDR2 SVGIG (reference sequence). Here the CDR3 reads CAWSVHRSFYEQYF. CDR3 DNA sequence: TGTGCCTGGAGTGTACACCGGAGTTTCTACGAGCAGTACTTC.

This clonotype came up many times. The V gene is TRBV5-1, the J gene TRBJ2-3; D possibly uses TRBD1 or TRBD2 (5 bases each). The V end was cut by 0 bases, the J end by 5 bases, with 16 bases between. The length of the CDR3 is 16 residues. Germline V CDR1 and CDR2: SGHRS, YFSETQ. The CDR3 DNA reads TGCGCCAGCAGCTTGGGTCTTGGGACGGGTAAAGATACGCAGTATTTT. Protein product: CASSLGLGTGKDTQYF.

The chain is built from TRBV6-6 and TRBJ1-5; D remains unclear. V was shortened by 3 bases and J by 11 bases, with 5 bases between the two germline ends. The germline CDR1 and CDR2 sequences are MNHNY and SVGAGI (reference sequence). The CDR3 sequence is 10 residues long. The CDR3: CASSYGSQHF. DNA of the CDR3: TGTGCCAGCAGTTATGGGTCCCAGCATTTT.

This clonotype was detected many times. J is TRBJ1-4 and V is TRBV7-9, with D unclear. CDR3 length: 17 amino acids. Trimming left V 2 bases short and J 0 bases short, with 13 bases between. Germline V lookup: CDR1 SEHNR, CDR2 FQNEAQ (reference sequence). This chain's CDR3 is CASSLPGGGATNEKLFF. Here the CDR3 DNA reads TGTGCCAGCAGCTTACCAGGAGGAGGTGCAACTAATGAAAAACTGTTTTTT.